What follows are 14 T cell receptor beta chains derived from one specimen sequenced in a study of T cells after yellow fever vaccination. MiXCR, applied by TCRdb to the 5' RACE reads, yields one record per CDR3 protein. The sample includes some 350,000 distinct CDR3 sequences, 11% of them seen just once. The source material was PBMCs, sampled on the day of the first yellow fever vaccination. All receptors come from a man between 18 and 35 years old who received the YFV17D yellow fever vaccine.

This clonotype has at least ten counts. The chain joins TRBV20-1 to TRBJ2-5; 12 bases fit TRBD2. The trim removed 3 bases at V and 5 bases at J, leaving 4 bases unmatched. The CDR3 extends over 14 amino acids. The germline CDR1 and CDR2 sequences are DFQATT and SNEGSKA (reference sequence). CDR3: CSARLAGGIETQYF. CDR3 nucleotide sequence: TGCAGTGCTAGGCTAGCGGGGGGGATTGAGACCCAGTACTTC.

This clonotype was found many times. For the CDR3, the DNA is TGCGCCAGCAGCCTCGGCCCGGGGAGCTCCTACAATGAGCAGTTCTTC. Its translation: CASSLGPGSSYNEQFF. This chain joins TRBV5-1 and TRBJ2-1; D is possibly TRBD2 (5 bases). The CDR3 is 16 amino acids. CDR1 is SGHRS and CDR2 is YFSETQ in the germline V gene. Trimming took 4 bases from V and 0 from J, leaving 14 bases between them.

The chain couples TRBV10-3 to TRBJ2-7; D call uncertain. Trimming took off 3 bases at V and 2 bases at J, with 14 bases between the two ends. CDR3 length equals 15 residues. Germline V gives CDR1 ENHRY, CDR2 SYGVKD. The chain's CDR3 is CAISDPTTVPYEQYF. CDR3 in DNA: TGTGCCATCAGTGATCCCACGACCGTGCCCTACGAGCAGTACTTC.

This clonotype was observed a handful of times. The V call is TRBV7-2, the J call TRBJ2-3, with D possibly called TRBD1 or TRBD2 (5 bases each). The CDR3 loop spans 13 amino acids. CDR1 is SGHTA, CDR2 FQGNSA, per germline. Trimming removed 8 bases from V and 2 bases from J, with 11 bases in between. This chain's CDR3 is CASAWGNTDTQYF. The CDR3, as DNA: TGTGCCAGCGCCTGGGGGAACACAGATACGCAGTATTTT.

This clonotype has only a few counts. V gene TRBV6-1 combines with J gene TRBJ1-1; 12 bases line up with TRBD1. CDR1 MNHNS and CDR2 SASEGT come from the germline V gene. The trim removed 6 bases at V and 4 bases at J, leaving 6 bases unmatched. The CDR3 is 15 amino acids. The CDR3 is CASRTPGQGATEAFF. The CDR3 DNA reads TGTGCCAGCAGGACGCCGGGACAGGGGGCCACTGAAGCTTTCTTT.

The chain carries TRBV7-6 and TRBJ2-1, with D unclear. V was pared by 5 bases and J by 10 bases, with 12 bases between. CDR3 length: 12 residues. Germline CDR1 is SGHVS and CDR2 is FNYEAQ. The CDR3 sequence: CASSRESNEQFF. As DNA, the CDR3 is TGTGCCAGCAGCAGGGAATCCAACGAGCAGTTCTTC. Filled out from reference TRBV7-6 and TRBJ2-1, the complete variable domain reads GAGVSQSPRYKVTKRGQDVALRCDPISGHVSLYWYRQALGQGPEFLTYFNYEAQQDKSGLPNDRFSAERPEGSISTLTIQRTEQRDSAMYRCASSRESNEQFFGPGTRLTVL.

Of note for this clonotype: This may be a read error: a much more frequent sequence differs by one nucleotide. This chain joins TRBV7-2 and TRBJ2-2; TRBD1 matches at 7 bases. V shed 5 bases, J shed 1 base, and the junction held 4 bases outside the gene matches. Per germline, CDR1 SGHTA and CDR2 FQGNSA. The CDR3 loop spans 15 amino acids. CDR3 amino acids: CASSGDSRNTGELFF. The CDR3 DNA is TGTGCCAGCAGCGGGGACAGCCGGAACACCGGGGAGCTGTTTTTT.

This clonotype appeared a few times. The V call is TRBV9, the J call TRBJ2-5; unclear D gene. This CDR3 spans 15 amino acids. Germline values: CDR1 SGDLS, CDR2 YYNGEE. V dropped 0 bases and J dropped 1 base, with 10 bases sitting between them. In DNA, the CDR3 is TGTGCCAGCAGCGTAGGTCTCCGACTCCAAGAGACCCAGTACTTC. It codes for CASSVGLRLQETQYF.

This clonotype has a handful of counts. This sequence joins TRBV28 and TRBJ2-1; 7 nucleotides line up with TRBD2. CDR3 length: 16 residues. The germline V gene has CDR1 MDHEN and CDR2 SYDVKM. The V and J ends lost 6 bases and 7 bases, in that order; junction bases with no gene match: 15. As DNA, the CDR3 is TGTGCCAGCAGACCTTCATTACGACTAGCATCGAATGAGCAGTTCTTC. The encoded protein is CASRPSLRLASNEQFF.

Regarding this clonotype: A read error may be the cause here, since a much bigger clone is one base away. The chain has TRBV29-1 and TRBJ2-7; D tentatively fits TRBD1 or TRBD2 (5 bases each). Looked up from germline, CDR1 is SQVTM and CDR2 is ANQGSEA. The CDR3 runs to 16 residues. V was shortened by 3 bases and J by 2 bases, with 20 bases between the two germline ends. The DNA for the CDR3 is TGCAGCGTTGATGCCCTACTAGAGGGGAAGGCCTACGAGCAGTACTTC. This gives the protein CSVDALLEGKAYEQYF.

Ten or more counts support this clonotype. The CDR3 bases are TGTGCCAGCGCGGGGGGTGACTTTTCGGAGCAGTACTTC. It is translated as CASAGGDFSEQYF. This chain links TRBV3-1 with TRBJ2-7; 8 nucleotides agree with TRBD2. CDR3 size: 13 residues. V shed 8 bases, J shed 7 bases, and the junction held 10 bases outside the gene matches. CDR1 is LGHDT, CDR2 YNNKEL, per germline (reference sequence).

The chain is built from TRBV4-1 and TRBJ1-2; no clear D. Trimming pared 7 bases from V and 8 bases from J, leaving 17 bases between. The CDR3 contains 13 residues. CDR1 is MGHRA, CDR2 YSYEKL, per germline. The CDR3 reads CASNEAWAEGYTF. The CDR3, as DNA: TGCGCCAGCAACGAGGCGTGGGCGGAGGGCTACACCTTC.

This clonotype was counted only a few times. The chain uses TRBV9 and TRBJ2-1, with a weak D call TRBD2 (6 bases). The CDR3 spans 15 residues. Germline CDR1 is SGDLS and CDR2 is YYNGEE. Trimming left V 0 bases short and J 3 bases short, with 10 bases between. CDR3 residues: CASSVVVSGYNEQFF. The CDR3 DNA follows: TGTGCCAGCAGCGTAGTGGTTAGCGGCTACAATGAGCAGTTCTTC.

The chain employs TRBV5-1 and TRBJ1-1, with a weak D call TRBD1 (5 bases). Per the germline V gene, CDR1 is SGHRS and CDR2 is YFSETQ. Trimming removed 5 bases at V and 1 base at J, with 15 bases between. The CDR3 contains 15 residues. CDR3 residues: CASSSMGVGNTEAFF. As DNA, the CDR3 is TGCGCCAGCAGTTCCATGGGGGTGGGGAACACTGAAGCTTTCTTT.